The clone carrying this TCR beta chain was seen a few times. Its antigen is not known. V shed 3 bases and J shed 0 bases, with 8 bases lying between them. The CDR3 runs to 14 residues. This entry comes from a study of T-cell reconstitution after alpha-beta-depleted transplantation in children. Study results and caveats: The origin of high day-60 TCRbeta diversity in some patients lay in surviving recipient T cells and thymic progenitors. At one year after transplant, newly produced T cells mostly accounted for T-cell counts and diversity. After transplant, at about two months, alpha-beta T cells were reportedly derived from several hundred expanded graft clones.

Preparing the TCRbeta library involved the use of unique molecular identifiers. TCRdb reanalysed the PCR reads using MiXCR and keeps one entry per CDR3 protein. Of tens of thousands of distinct CDR3 sequences in the sample, roughly 6.7% are singletons; the top ten hold roughly 30%. The sample consisted of peripheral blood, taken 60 days after TCRalphabeta/CD19-depleted stem cell transplant. This sequence joins TRBV12-3 or TRBV12-4 and TRBJ1-2; D uncertain. The receptor was derived from a child under two years old who had a stem cell transplant for acute myeloid leukemia, so the T cells may come from the graft donor. The DNA of the CDR3 is TGTGCCAGCAGTTTCCGGACGGCTAACTATGGCTACACCTTC. Translation: CASSFRTANYGYTF.